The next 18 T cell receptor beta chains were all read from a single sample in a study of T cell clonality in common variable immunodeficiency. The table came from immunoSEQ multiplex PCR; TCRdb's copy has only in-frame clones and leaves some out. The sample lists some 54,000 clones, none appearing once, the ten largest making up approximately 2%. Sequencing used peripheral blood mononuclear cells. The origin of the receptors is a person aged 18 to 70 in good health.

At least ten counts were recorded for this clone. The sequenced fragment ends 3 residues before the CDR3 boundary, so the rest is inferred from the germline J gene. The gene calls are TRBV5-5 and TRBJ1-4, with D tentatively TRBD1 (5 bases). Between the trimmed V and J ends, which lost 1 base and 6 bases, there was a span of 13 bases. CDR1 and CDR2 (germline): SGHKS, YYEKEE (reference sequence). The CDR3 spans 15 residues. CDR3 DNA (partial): TGTGCCAGCAGCTTGCGTCAGGGAGGGGATGAAAAA. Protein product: CASSLRQGGDEK. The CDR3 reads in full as CASSLRQGGDEKLFF.

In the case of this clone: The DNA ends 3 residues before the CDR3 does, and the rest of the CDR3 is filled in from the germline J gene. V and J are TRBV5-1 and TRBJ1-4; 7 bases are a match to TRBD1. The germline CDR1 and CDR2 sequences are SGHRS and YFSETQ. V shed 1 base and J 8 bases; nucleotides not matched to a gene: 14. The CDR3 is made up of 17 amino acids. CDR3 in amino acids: CASSLFGNSGQPEKLFF. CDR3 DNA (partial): TGCGCCAGCAGCTTGTTCGGGAATTCGGGACAGCCCGAAAAA.

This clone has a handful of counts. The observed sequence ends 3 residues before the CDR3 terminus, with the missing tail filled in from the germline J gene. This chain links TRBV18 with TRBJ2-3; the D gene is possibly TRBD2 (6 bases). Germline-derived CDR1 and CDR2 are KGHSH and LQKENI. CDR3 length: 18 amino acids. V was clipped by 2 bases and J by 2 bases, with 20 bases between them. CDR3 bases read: TGTGCCAGCTCACCAGCTACTGGAGGGACTGATTCCACAGATACG. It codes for CASSPATGGTDSTDT. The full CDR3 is CASSPATGGTDSTDTQYF.

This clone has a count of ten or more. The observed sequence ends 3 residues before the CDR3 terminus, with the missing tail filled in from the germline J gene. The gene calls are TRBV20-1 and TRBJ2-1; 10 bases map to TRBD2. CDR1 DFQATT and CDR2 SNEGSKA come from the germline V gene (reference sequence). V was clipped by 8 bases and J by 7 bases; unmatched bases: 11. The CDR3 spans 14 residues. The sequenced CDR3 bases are TGCAGTCCTAAATCCGGGACTAGCGCAAATGAG. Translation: CSPKSGTSANE. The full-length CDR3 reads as CSPKSGTSANEQFF.

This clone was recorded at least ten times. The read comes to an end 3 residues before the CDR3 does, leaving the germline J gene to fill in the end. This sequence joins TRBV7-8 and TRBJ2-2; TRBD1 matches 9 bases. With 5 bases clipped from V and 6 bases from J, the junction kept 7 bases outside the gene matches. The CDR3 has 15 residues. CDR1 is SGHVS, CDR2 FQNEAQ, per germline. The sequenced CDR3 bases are TGTGCCAGCAGCGCGATAGGGGACAGGGCCGGGGAG. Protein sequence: CASSAIGDRAGE. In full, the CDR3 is CASSAIGDRAGELFF.

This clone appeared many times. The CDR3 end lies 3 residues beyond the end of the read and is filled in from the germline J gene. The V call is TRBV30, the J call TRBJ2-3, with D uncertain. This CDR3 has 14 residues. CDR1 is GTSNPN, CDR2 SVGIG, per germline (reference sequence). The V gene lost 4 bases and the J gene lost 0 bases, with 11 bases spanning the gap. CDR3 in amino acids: CAWNRQTSTDTQYF. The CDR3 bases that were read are TGTGCCTGGAATCGCCAGACTAGCACAGATACG.

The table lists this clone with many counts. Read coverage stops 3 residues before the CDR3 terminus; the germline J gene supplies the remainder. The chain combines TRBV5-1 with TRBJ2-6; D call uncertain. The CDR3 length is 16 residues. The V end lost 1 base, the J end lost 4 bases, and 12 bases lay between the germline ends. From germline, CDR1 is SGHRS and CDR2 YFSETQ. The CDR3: CASSLPIPRGANVLTF. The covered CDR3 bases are TGCGCCAGCAGCTTGCCTATCCCTCGCGGGGCCAACGTC.

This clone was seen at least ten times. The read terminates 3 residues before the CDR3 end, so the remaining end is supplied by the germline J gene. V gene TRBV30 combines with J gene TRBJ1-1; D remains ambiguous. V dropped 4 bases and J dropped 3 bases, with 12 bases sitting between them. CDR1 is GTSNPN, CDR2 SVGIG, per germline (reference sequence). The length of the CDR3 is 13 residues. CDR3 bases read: TGTGCCTGGACTTGGGTTCGGGACACTGAA. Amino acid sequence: CAWTWVRDTE. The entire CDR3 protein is CAWTWVRDTEAFF.

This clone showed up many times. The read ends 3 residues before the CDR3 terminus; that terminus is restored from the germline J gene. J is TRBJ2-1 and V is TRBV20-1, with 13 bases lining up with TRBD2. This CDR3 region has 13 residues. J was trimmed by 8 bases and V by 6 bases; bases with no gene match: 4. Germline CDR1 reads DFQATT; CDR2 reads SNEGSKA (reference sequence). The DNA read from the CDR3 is TGCAGTGCGGAAACTAGCGGGGGGGATGAG. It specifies CSAETSGGDE. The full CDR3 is CSAETSGGDEQFF.

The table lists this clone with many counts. CDR3 DNA, as far as it was read: TGCGCCAGCAGCACCGGGACACCGAACACTGAA. It specifies CASSTGTPNTE. The full CDR3 protein is CASSTGTPNTEAFF. The V gene is TRBV5-1, the J gene TRBJ1-1, with a weak D call TRBD1 (6 bases). Read data end 3 residues before the CDR3 end; the end is taken from the germline J gene. The CDR3 covers 14 residues. Trimming pared 4 bases from V and 1 base from J, leaving 11 bases between. CDR1 SGHRS and CDR2 YFSETQ come from the germline V gene.

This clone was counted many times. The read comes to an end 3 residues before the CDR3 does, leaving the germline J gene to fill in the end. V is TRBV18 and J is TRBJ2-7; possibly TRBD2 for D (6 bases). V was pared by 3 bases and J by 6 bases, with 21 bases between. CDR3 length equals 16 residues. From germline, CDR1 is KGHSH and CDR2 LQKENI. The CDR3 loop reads CASSPKSGRHYSEQYF. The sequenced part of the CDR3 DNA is TGTGCCAGCTCACCGAAGTCGGGGAGGCACTATAGCGAG.

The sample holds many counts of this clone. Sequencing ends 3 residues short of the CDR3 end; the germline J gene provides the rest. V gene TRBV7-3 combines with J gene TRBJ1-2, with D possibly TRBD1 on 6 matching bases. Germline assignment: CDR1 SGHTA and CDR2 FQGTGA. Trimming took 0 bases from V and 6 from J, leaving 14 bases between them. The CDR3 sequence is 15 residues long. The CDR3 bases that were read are TGTGCCAGCAGCTTAACGGGGGCAGGGGCGGATGGC. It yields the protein CASSLTGAGADG. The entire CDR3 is CASSLTGAGADGYTF.

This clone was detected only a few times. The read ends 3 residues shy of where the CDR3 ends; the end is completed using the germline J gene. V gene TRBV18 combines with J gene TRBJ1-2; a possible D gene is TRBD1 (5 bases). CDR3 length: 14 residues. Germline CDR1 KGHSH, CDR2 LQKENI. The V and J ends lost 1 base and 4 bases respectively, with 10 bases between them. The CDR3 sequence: CASSPQGSAYGYTF. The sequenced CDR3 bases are TGTGCCAGCTCACCACAGGGGAGCGCCTATGGC.

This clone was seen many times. Partial CDR3 DNA: TGTGCCAGCAGCAAATTAGCGGGAGGCACCTACGAG. Protein sequence: CASSKLAGGTYE. The full-length CDR3 reads as CASSKLAGGTYEQYF. The rearrangement joins TRBV5-6 to TRBJ2-7; 10 nucleotides match TRBD2. The read ends 3 residues before the CDR3 terminus; that terminus is restored from the germline J gene. Unmatched junction bases numbered 6, after V lost 4 bases and J lost 2 bases. Per the germline V gene, CDR1 is SGHDT and CDR2 is YYEEEE. CDR3 length: 15 residues.

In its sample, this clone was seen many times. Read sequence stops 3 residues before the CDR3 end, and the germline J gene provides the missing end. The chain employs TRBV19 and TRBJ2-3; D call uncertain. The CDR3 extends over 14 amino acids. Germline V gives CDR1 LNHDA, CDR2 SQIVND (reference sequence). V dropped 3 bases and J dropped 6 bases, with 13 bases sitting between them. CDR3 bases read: TGTGCCAGTAGTATCGCTCAGCGCGAGGATACG. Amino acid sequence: CASSIAQREDT. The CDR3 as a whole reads CASSIAQREDTQYF.

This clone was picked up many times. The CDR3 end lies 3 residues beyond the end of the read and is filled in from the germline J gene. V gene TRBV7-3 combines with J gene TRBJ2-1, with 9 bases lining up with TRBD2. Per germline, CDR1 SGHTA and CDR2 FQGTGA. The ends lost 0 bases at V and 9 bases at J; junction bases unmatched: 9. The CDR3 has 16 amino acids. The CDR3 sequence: CASSLTGGGANSEQFF. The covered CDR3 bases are TGTGCCAGCAGCTTAACGGGCGGGGGGGCCAATAGTGAG.

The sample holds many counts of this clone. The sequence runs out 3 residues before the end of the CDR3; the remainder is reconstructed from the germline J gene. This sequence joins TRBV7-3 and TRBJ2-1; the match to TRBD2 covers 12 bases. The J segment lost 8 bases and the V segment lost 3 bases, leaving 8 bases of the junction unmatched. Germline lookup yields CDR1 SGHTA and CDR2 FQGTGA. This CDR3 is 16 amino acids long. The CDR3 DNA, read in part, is TGTGCCAGCAGCTTTCATCCTAGCGGGAGGGTCGATGAG. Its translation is CASSFHPSGRVDE. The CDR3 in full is CASSFHPSGRVDEQFF.

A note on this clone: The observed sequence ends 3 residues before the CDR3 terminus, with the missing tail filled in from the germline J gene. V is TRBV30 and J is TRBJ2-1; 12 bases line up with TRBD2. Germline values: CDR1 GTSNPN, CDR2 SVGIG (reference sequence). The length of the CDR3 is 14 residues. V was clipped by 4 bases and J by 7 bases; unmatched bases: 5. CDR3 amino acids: CAWTSGGGLNEQFF. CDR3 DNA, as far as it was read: TGTGCCTGGACTAGCGGGGGGGGTTTGAATGAG.